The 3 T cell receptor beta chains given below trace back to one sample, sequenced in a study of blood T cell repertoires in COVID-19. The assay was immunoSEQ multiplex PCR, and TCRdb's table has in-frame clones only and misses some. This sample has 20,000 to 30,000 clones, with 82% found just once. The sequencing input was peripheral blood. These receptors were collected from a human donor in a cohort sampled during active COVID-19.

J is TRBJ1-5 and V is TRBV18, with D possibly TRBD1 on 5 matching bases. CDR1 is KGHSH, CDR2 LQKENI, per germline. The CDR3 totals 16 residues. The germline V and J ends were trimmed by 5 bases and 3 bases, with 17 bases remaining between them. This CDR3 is CASSWEGAGDNQPQHF. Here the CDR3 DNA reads TGTGCCAGCTCATGGGAAGGGGCAGGAGACAATCAGCCCCAGCATTTT.

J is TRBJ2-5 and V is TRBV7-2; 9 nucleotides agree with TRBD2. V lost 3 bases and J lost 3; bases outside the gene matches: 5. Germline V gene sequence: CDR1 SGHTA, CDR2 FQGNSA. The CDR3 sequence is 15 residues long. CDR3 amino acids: CASSFLAGAEETQYF. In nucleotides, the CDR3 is TGTGCCAGCAGCTTCTTAGCGGGGGCTGAAGAGACCCAGTACTTC.

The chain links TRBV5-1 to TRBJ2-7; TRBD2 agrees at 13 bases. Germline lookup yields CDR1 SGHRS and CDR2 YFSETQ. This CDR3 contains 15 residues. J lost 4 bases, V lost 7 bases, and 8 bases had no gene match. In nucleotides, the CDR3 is TGCGCCAGCTACGAGGGACTAGCGGGGATTTACGAGCAGTACTTC. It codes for CASYEGLAGIYEQYF.